This T cell receptor (beta chain) is drawn from a study of T cell changes during pregnancy in multiple sclerosis. CDR1 and CDR2 (germline): MDHEN, SYDVKM. This CDR3 region has 14 residues. Trimming took 6 bases from V and 4 from J, leaving 12 bases between them. Clones were read by immunoSEQ multiplex PCR, and TCRdb kept only the in-frame ones, dropping some. The data show roughly 42,000 clones, 94% seen once. The V gene is TRBV28, the J gene TRBJ1-4, with D hard to call. This sequence originates from a female donor with multiple sclerosis, enrolled in a pregnancy study. The sample consisted of CD4+ T cells from peripheral blood mononuclear cells, taken after pregnancy. The CDR3 loop reads CASSPRSFNEKLFF. CDR3 nucleotides: TGTGCCAGCAGCCCCCGGTCCTTTAATGAAAAACTGTTTTTT. The full variable domain, with the rest looked up from reference TRBV28 and TRBJ1-4, is DVKVTQSSRYLVKRTGEKVFLECVQDMDHENMFWYRQDPGLGLRLIYFSYDVKMKEKGDIPEGYSVSREKKERFSLILESASTNQTSMYLCASSPRSFNEKLFFGSGTQLSVL.